A selection of T cell receptor beta chains follows, all from one sample in a study of blood T cell repertoires in COVID-19. TCRdb's table, derived via immunoSEQ multiplex PCR, lists solely in-frame clones and lacks some. The table shows about 140,000 clones, with 80% to 85% occurring only once. The specimen was peripheral blood. These receptors originate from an older woman with acute or convalescent COVID-19. CDR3s include the opening cysteine and the closing phenylalanine or tryptophan. The order of the fields is J gene, V gene, CDR3 protein.

TRBJ1-4 TRBV14 CASSPRTSGEKLFF
TRBJ2-3 TRBV6-5 CASKQQGSTDTQYF
TRBJ2-3 TRBV30 CAWTRGGRTDTQYF
TRBJ2-7 TRBV15 CATSSSWDTVAYEQYF
TRBJ2-3 TRBV3-1/TRBV3-2 CASSPREALVRQSTDTQYF
TRBJ1-3 TRBV5-1 CASSLGTGTDTIYF
TRBJ2-7 TRBV3-1/TRBV3-2 CASSQEVRTSGLNEQYF
TRBJ2-3 TRBV4-2 CASSQDPYTDTQYF
TRBJ2-7 TRBV5-1 CATRPWTGITYEQYF
TRBJ2-1 TRBV5-4 CATDQEGAREGGYNEQFF
TRBJ1-4 TRBV28 CASSSMGARDEKLFF
TRBJ1-4 TRBV11-2 CASSRGRVGTNEKLFF
TRBJ1-2 TRBV9 CASSVMEGGWGYTF
TRBJ1-4 TRBV5-1 CASRVVGADNEKLFF
TRBJ2-7 TRBV7-2 CASSLMGTSGRIPYEQYF
TRBJ1-1 TRBV3-1/TRBV3-2 CASSQGTGDRTEAFF
TRBJ2-5 TRBV3-1/TRBV3-2 CASSQDKGLFWPQYF
TRBJ2-2 TRBV10-1 CASSESGGVDTGELFF
TRBJ1-1 TRBV19 CATKDSTNTEAFF
TRBJ1-3 TRBV7-2 CASSLSKGLFGNTIYF
TRBJ2-7 TRBV3-1/TRBV3-2 CASSRTSAGEQYF
TRBJ1-2 TRBV6-2/TRBV6-3 CASSHDPGQGPYGYTF
TRBJ1-5 TRBV30 CAWNDFSNQPQHF
TRBJ1-5 TRBV28 CASSPPGTGLEPQHF
TRBJ2-2 TRBV5-1 CASSQKEKRTGELFF
TRBJ2-2 TRBV5-4 CASSLGLAGRLNTGELFF
TRBJ1-2 TRBV19 CASSVDRSSGYTF
TRBJ2-3 TRBV15 CATSSPGGWGDTQYF
TRBJ2-7 TRBV5-1 CASSLGDRVYEQYF
TRBJ1-2 TRBV7-9 CASSLGAAELNYGYTF
TRBJ2-3 TRBV3-1/TRBV3-2 CASSPTYTDTQYF
TRBJ1-3 TRBV27 CAGRDTIYF
TRBJ2-1 TRBV11-2 CASSILWTSAYNEQFF
TRBJ1-2 TRBV5-4 CASSLRQDSPEYGYTF
TRBJ2-7 TRBV19 CASRLAGNSYEQYF
TRBJ2-7 TRBV6-2/TRBV6-3 CASSSRDRGPNEQYF
TRBJ1-5 TRBV4-1 CASSQDSPTGILNQPQHF
TRBJ2-1 TRBV19 CASRGQSYNEQFF
TRBJ2-1 TRBV28 CASSFRARSSYNEQFF
TRBJ2-2 TRBV21-1 CASSKMVGQRSRGAVF
TRBJ2-5 TRBV7-2 CASAEGVLETQYF
TRBJ1-1 TRBV5-1 CASSLDTGDTEAFF
TRBJ2-3 TRBV19 CASSSPPGSVTDTQYF